These T cell receptor beta chains were read from a single sample in a study of vaccination effects on CD4 cells after COVID-19. Profiling relied on immunoSEQ multiplex PCR, and the TCRdb table lists in-frame clones only, not all of them. The sample records about 50,000 clones, about four fifths being singletons. Their antigens are not known. Sequenced material: CD4+ T cells from PBMCs cultured without peptide, taken after COVID-19 vaccination. These receptors were taken from a human donor who had a prior SARS-CoV-2 infection. The CDR3 runs from the conserved cysteine through the conserved F or W. Fields, in order: V gene, D gene, clone size, J gene, CDR3 DNA, CDR3 protein. D genes are given only for firm matches. Clone size is shown for a subset of rows, as once, few, many or a class of expanded clone.

>TRBV7-6|-|-|TRBJ2-6
TGTGCCAGCAGCTTAGGGACGAGCTCTGGGGCCAACGTCCTGACTTTC
CASSLGTSSGANVLTF
>TRBV5-4|TRBD1|-|TRBJ2-3
TGTGCCAGCAGCCGACAGGGTGGGTCAGATACGCAGTATTTT
CASSRQGGSDTQYF
>TRBV7-8|TRBD2|-|TRBJ2-5
TGTGCCAGCAGCCACGCGCTAGCGGGAGTTGAGACCCAGTACTTC
CASSHALAGVETQYF
>TRBV3-1/TRBV3-2|-|-|TRBJ1-2
TGTGCCAGCAGCTGGACGGAGAACTATGGCTACACCTTC
CASSWTENYGYTF
>TRBV5-4|TRBD1|once|TRBJ2-5
TGTGCCAGCAGCCCAGGACAGGGGTTGTTGGAGACCCAGTACTTC
CASSPGQGLLETQYF
>TRBV6-5|TRBD1|-|TRBJ2-2
TGTGCCAGCAGCAGGGACAGGTCGGGCACCGGGGAGCTGTTTTTT
CASSRDRSGTGELFF
>TRBV24-1|-|-|TRBJ2-2
TGTGCCACCCGTGATGGGGGAGCCAACACCGGGGAGCTGTTTTTT
CATRDGGANTGELFF
>TRBV9|-|few|TRBJ2-3
TGTGCCAGCAGCGTAAGTTATGCAGATACGCAGTATTTT
CASSVSYADTQYF
>TRBV5-1|-|-|TRBJ2-7
TGCGCCAGCAGACCTGACACCTCGAGCTCCTACGAGCAGTACTTC
CASRPDTSSSYEQYF
>TRBV5-6|-|-|TRBJ1-4
TGTGCCAGCAGCTTGTACCGCAGGGTCTCTTTAGGGGATGAAAAACTGTTTTTT
CASSLYRRVSLGDEKLFF
>TRBV18|TRBD1|-|TRBJ2-3
TGTGCCAGCTCACCACCATCGCAGGGACAGGATACGCAGTATTTT
CASSPPSQGQDTQYF
>TRBV2|TRBD1|-|TRBJ1-4
TGTGCCAGCAATACCCAGGGGGCAAAGGGTGAAAAACTGTTTTTT
CASNTQGAKGEKLFF
>TRBV18|TRBD2|-|TRBJ2-3
TGTGCCAGCTCACCACGTCTAGCGGGAAGTGATACGCAGTATTTT
CASSPRLAGSDTQYF
>TRBV10-1|-|-|TRBJ2-3
TGCGCCAGCAGCCGACTAGTTCCGGATACGCAGTATTTT
CASSRLVPDTQYF